This TCR beta chain came from a study of post-analysis software for immune sequencing data. General study results and limits: Five or six TRBV segments, including TRBV5-6, TRBV5-1 and TRBV20-1, were more frequent in patients than controls.

The V segment lost 0 bases and the J segment 4 bases; nucleotides outside the gene matches: 10. Germline V gene lookup returns CDR1 GTSNPN and CDR2 SVGIG (reference sequence). CDR3 length: 16 amino acids. Remarks on this clonotype: Its specificity is unknown.

Libraries were made from TCR beta cDNA, and they carried unique molecular identifiers. TCRdb processed the PCR reads anew with MiXCR; each CDR3 protein has one entry. Among 450,000 to 650,000 distinct CDR3 sequences listed, roughly 47% were seen once. The chain joins TRBV30 to TRBJ2-7; 9 bases agree with TRBD1. This clonotype originated in a girl aged 10-17 years with multiple sclerosis. Sequenced: blood. CDR3 sequence (DNA): TGTGCCTGGAGTGTACCTCCGGGACAGGGACATTACGAGCAGTACTTC. Its protein is CAWSVPPGQGHYEQYF.